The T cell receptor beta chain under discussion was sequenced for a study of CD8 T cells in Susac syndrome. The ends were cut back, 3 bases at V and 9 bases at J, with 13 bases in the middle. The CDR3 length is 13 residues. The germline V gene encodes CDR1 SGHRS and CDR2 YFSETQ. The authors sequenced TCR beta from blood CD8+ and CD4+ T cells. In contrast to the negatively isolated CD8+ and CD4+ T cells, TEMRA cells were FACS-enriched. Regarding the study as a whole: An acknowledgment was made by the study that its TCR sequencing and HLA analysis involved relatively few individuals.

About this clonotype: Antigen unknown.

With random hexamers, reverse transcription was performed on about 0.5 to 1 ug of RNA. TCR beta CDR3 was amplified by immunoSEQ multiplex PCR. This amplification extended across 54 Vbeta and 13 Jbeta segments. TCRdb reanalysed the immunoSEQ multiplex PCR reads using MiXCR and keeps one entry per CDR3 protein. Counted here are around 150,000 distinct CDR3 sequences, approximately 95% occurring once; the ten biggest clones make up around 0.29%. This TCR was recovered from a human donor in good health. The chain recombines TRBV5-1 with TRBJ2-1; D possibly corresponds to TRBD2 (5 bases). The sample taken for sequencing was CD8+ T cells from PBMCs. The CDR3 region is CASSSGVHGEQFF. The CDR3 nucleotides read TGCGCCAGCAGCTCCGGGGTACATGGTGAGCAGTTCTTC.